Given below is one T cell receptor beta chain in context. Its antigen is not known. This same CDR3 is encoded by further DNA sequences in the sample. Germline-derived CDR1 and CDR2 are MNHEY and SMNVEV (reference sequence). The ends lost 4 bases at V and 4 bases at J; junction bases unmatched: 3. CDR3 length: 13 amino acids. The data stem from a study of shared clonotypes between healthy human individuals. Study as a whole: Donors consisted of two women and three men between 18 and 49. Regarding the study as a whole: Rarefaction showed sorted-subset sequencing was incomplete despite large depth. Richness estimates generally favored naive over memory subsets.

As processed by the authors: Sequence data from immunoSEQ were junction-only and lacked quality scores; consequently, filtering differed. The data were produced by immunoSEQ multiplex PCR, yet TCRdb's version contains in-frame clones alone and is incomplete. V and J calls plus clone size are reproduced from that table; the DNA served to infer D and trimming. This table has about 800,000 clones, approximately 97% appearing once. It was CD45RO-negative cells, positively selected for CCR7, that made up naive CD8 cells, with terminally differentiated effector memory CD45RA+ cells excluded. The chain has TRBV27 and TRBJ2-7, with 8 bases that match TRBD1. The sequence was obtained from a man aged 25 to 45 in good health. The sequenced sample was naive CD8+ T cells sorted from blood. The CDR3 nucleotides read TGTGCCAGCAGTTCAGGGGGCTTTTACGAGCAGTACTTC. Protein sequence: CASSSGGFYEQYF.